The next 8 T cell receptor beta chains were all read from a single sample in a study of cytomegalovirus exposure and HLA in healthy donors. Vbeta (60) and Jbeta (13) primers were used in the PCR. The data were produced by immunoSEQ multiplex PCR, yet TCRdb's version contains in-frame clones alone and is incomplete. The sample shows about 130,000 clones, roughly 83% of them seen only once. Sample: PBMCs. The receptors were sampled from a man between 18 and 35 years old in good health and CMV-seropositive.

This rearrangement joins TRBV18 to TRBJ1-4, with 8 bases identical to TRBD1. The CDR3 sequence is 15 residues long. With V trimmed by 5 bases and J by 5 bases, 7 bases remained unmatched. CDR1 is KGHSH and CDR2 is LQKENI in the germline V gene. CDR3 protein: CASSRPQGGNEKLFF. In nucleotides, the CDR3 is TGTGCCAGCTCAAGACCACAGGGGGGAAATGAAAAACTGTTTTTT.

The CDR3 here is CASRLLAGGDGEQFF. CDR3 nucleotides: TGTGCCAGCAGGCTACTAGCGGGGGGGGATGGTGAGCAGTTCTTC. The chain uses TRBV2 and TRBJ2-1, with TRBD2 identical over 13 bases. There are 15 residues in the CDR3. CDR1 and CDR2 (germline): SNHLY, FYNNEI. V shed 6 bases and J 9 bases; nucleotides not matched to a gene: 8.

The J gene is TRBJ2-5, the V gene TRBV9; 8 bases map to TRBD2. CDR3 length: 16 amino acids. Germline V CDR1 and CDR2: SGDLS, YYNGEE. V was pared by 2 bases and J by 3 bases, with 9 bases of the junction left unmatched. CDR3 coding DNA: TGTGCCAGCAGCGTGGGTGATAGCGGGGCGGAAGAGACCCAGTACTTC. As protein: CASSVGDSGAEETQYF.

The rearrangement uses TRBV6-5 and TRBJ2-5, with TRBD1 matching over 9 bases. After removal of 7 bases from V and 5 bases from J, the junction contained 5 bases not matched to a gene. This CDR3 spans 13 amino acids. Germline lookup yields CDR1 MNHEY and CDR2 SVGAGI. The CDR3 DNA is TGTGCCAGCATAGGGACAGGGACGGAGACCCAGTACTTC. Translation gives CASIGTGTETQYF.

The chain employs TRBV27 and TRBJ2-7, with 9 positions matching TRBD1. The ends lost 10 bases at V and 3 bases at J; junction bases unmatched: 7. CDR3 size: 13 residues. Germline CDR1 is MNHEY and CDR2 is SMNVEV (reference sequence). The CDR3 region is CATKGTGSYEQYF. Here the CDR3 DNA reads TGTGCCACTAAAGGGACAGGGAGCTACGAGCAGTACTTC.

This rearrangement joins TRBV5-1 to TRBJ2-1; D ambiguous. This CDR3 is 11 amino acids long. Per germline, CDR1 SGHRS and CDR2 YFSETQ. The V end was cut by 0 bases, the J end by 9 bases, with 4 bases between. The CDR3 DNA reads TGCGCCAGCAGCTTGGTGAGTGAGCAGTTCTTC. This codes for CASSLVSEQFF. The full variable domain, with the rest looked up from reference TRBV5-1 and TRBJ2-1, is KAGVTQTPRYLIKTRGQQVTLSCSPISGHRSVSWYQQTPGQGLQFLFEYFSETQRNKGNFPGRFSGRQFSNSRSEMNVSTLELGDSALYLCASSLVSEQFFGPGTRLTVL.

The chain is built from TRBV6-5 and TRBJ2-7; D gene uncertain. CDR3 length: 12 amino acids. CDR1 and CDR2 from the germline V gene are MNHEY and SVGAGI. The germline V and J ends were trimmed by 4 bases and 3 bases, with 7 bases remaining between them. The CDR3 bases are TGTGCCAGCAGTTCTATAAACTACGAGCAGTACTTC. It yields the protein CASSSINYEQYF.

The gene calls are TRBV19 and TRBJ1-1; D is possibly TRBD1 (6 bases). The CDR3 sequence is 16 residues long. CDR1 is LNHDA, CDR2 SQIVND, per germline (reference sequence). V was shortened by 4 bases and J by 0 bases, with 15 bases between the two germline ends. The chain's CDR3 is CASSTVTGPMNTEAFF. For the CDR3, the DNA is TGTGCCAGTAGTACTGTGACAGGTCCAATGAACACTGAAGCTTTCTTT.